The clone carrying this TCR beta chain was counted only a few times. What it binds is not known. Via MiXCR, TCRdb re-called the 5' RACE reads, giving one row per CDR3 protein. The sample includes some 1,600,000 distinct CDR3 sequences, 25% to 35% seen only once; the top ten take 0.25% to 0.3%. There are 13 residues in the CDR3. Germline CDR1 SSHAT, CDR2 FNYEAQ (reference sequence). After removal of 2 bases from V and 11 bases from J, the junction contained 5 bases not matched to a gene. The data originate from a study of identical twins. Findings and caveats of the study: Insertions ran lower in abundant cord blood beta clonotypes, though not in memory repertoires. Within monozygotic twins, out-of-frame TCR alpha sharing was underestimated by the models. When twins shared out-of-frame alpha sequences, those sequences had excess low generation probability.

The V gene is TRBV7-7, the J gene TRBJ2-1, with TRBD2 identical over 8 bases. The sequence came from a newborn girl in good health. The specimen was cord blood. The CDR3 coding sequence is TGTGCCAGCAGCTTAATACTAGCGGATCAGCAGTTCTTC. Protein sequence: CASSLILADQQFF.